What follows are 18 T cell receptor beta chains derived from one specimen sequenced in a study of technical replicates of blood from several donors. Libraries were prepared by immunoSEQ multiplex PCR; TCRdb keeps only in-frame clonotypes and omits some of them. Here the sample spans 50,000 or so clones, approximately 90% being singletons. The sequenced sample consisted of PBMCs. The receptors here all came from a human donor in good health. Some clones in this sample may be carry-over from other donors' samples.

The chain employs TRBV30 and TRBJ1-3, with no clear D. This CDR3 region has 11 residues. Germline loops: CDR1 GTSNPN, CDR2 SVGIG (reference sequence). Trimming removed 5 bases at V and 4 bases at J, with 6 bases between. CDR3 bases: TGTGCCTGGTGGCAGGGAAACACCATATATTTT. Its protein is CAWWQGNTIYF.

As concerns this clone: One end of the junction is discordant with germline, which a read error may explain. V gene TRBV4-2 combines with J gene TRBJ2-3; tentative D call: TRBD2 (5 bases). Germline CDR1 and CDR2: LGHNA and YNFKEQ. This CDR3 has 13 residues. This chain's CDR3 is CASSQDLRVPLHF. The CDR3 nucleotides are TGTGCCAGCAGCCAAGATTTGCGGGTCCCGTTGCATTTT.

The rearrangement links TRBV4-3 to TRBJ1-3; D call uncertain. In germline, CDR1 is LGHNA, CDR2 YSLEER. V was cut by 0 bases and J by 0 bases, with 21 bases left in between. CDR3 size: 20 residues. CDR3 amino acids: CASSQELGQTNKRSGNTIYF. In nucleotides, the CDR3 is TGCGCCAGCAGCCAAGAACTCGGGCAGACTAACAAGCGCTCTGGAAACACCATATATTTT.

This clone came up a few times. The chain has TRBV11-3 and TRBJ2-7; weak D call: TRBD2 (6 bases). This CDR3 has 13 residues. V dropped 4 bases and J dropped 5 bases, with 12 bases sitting between them. CDR1 and CDR2 from the germline V gene are SGHNT and YENEEA. Here the CDR3 reads CASSSPREDEQYF. The CDR3 coding sequence is TGTGCCAGCAGCTCACCCAGGGAGGACGAGCAGTACTTC.

The genes are TRBV18 and TRBJ2-5, with D possibly matching TRBD1 (6 bases). Per the germline V gene, CDR1 is KGHSH and CDR2 is LQKENI. V lost 6 bases and J 2 bases, leaving 10 bases between the germline ends. This CDR3 region has 13 residues. CDR3 region: CASSPGQQETQYF. The CDR3 nucleotides are TGTGCCAGCTCTCCCGGACAGCAAGAGACCCAGTACTTC.

This clone was observed once. The J gene is TRBJ1-2, the V gene TRBV30, with 10 bases that match TRBD1. V lost 1 base to trimming and J lost 8 bases; unmatched junction nucleotides: 4. CDR3 size: 13 residues. Looked up from germline, CDR1 is GTSNPN and CDR2 is SVGIG (reference sequence). The DNA of the CDR3 is TGTGCCTGGAGTGGGACAGGGGGTTGGGGCTACACCTTC. Translating it yields CAWSGTGGWGYTF.

V and J are TRBV2 and TRBJ2-3; TRBD2 aligns across 14 bases. The CDR3 runs 15 residues. Germline values: CDR1 SNHLY, CDR2 FYNNEI. Trimming cost V 5 bases and J 3 bases; bases outside gene matches: 1. The CDR3 nucleotides are TGTGCCAGCAGTTGGACTAGCGGGAGGACAGATACGCAGTATTTT. It translates to CASSWTSGRTDTQYF.

The rearrangement links TRBV29-1 to TRBJ2-1; TRBD2 aligns across 9 bases. Germline loops: CDR1 SQVTM, CDR2 ANQGSEA. The CDR3 is made up of 13 amino acids. Trimming at V came to 3 bases and at J to 9 bases, leaving 6 bases not matched to a gene. CDR3 DNA sequence: TGCAGCGTTGACGCGGGGGGGCCGGGTGAGCAGTTCTTC. Translation: CSVDAGGPGEQFF.

The rearrangement joins TRBV7-2 to TRBJ2-7; 9 nucleotides line up with TRBD2. CDR1 is SGHTA and CDR2 is FQGNSA in the germline V gene. After removal of 4 bases from V and 2 bases from J, the junction contained 6 bases not matched to a gene. CDR3 length equals 15 residues. CDR3 in amino acids: CASSWGVAGAYEQYF. The CDR3 DNA is TGTGCCAGCAGCTGGGGCGTAGCGGGAGCCTACGAGCAGTACTTC.

This chain links TRBV6-5 with TRBJ1-2; 9 bases map to TRBD1. Germline CDR1 MNHEY, CDR2 SVGAGI. This CDR3 is built from 14 residues. J was trimmed by 5 bases and V by 6 bases; bases with no gene match: 7. CDR3 DNA: TGTGCCAGCAGGGGTACAGGGGGCGCTTATGGCTACACCTTC. Its translation: CASRGTGGAYGYTF.

The CDR3, as DNA: TGTGCCAGCAGCTCACCGGGGCCAGCCGGGACAGGGATAGCCTACGAGCAGTACTTC. Encoded protein: CASSSPGPAGTGIAYEQYF. This rearrangement joins TRBV7-8 to TRBJ2-7; TRBD1 aligns across 9 bases. Germline lookup yields CDR1 SGHVS and CDR2 FQNEAQ. Germline trimming cut 4 bases from V and 2 bases from J; bases unmatched to any gene: 18. This CDR3 is built from 19 residues.

V is TRBV5-4 and J is TRBJ2-4; the D gene is possibly TRBD1 (6 bases). Deletions cut 4 bases from V and 1 base from J, with 12 bases between. Germline loops: CDR1 SGHNT, CDR2 YYREEE (reference sequence). There are 15 residues in the CDR3. Written as DNA, the CDR3 is TGTGCCAGCAGCGGGGGTAGGGGGGCCAAAAACATTCAGTACTTC. This codes for CASSGGRGAKNIQYF.

The gene calls are TRBV6-4 and TRBJ1-2, with no clear D. Trimming cost V 9 bases and J 1 base, with 12 bases left between them. The germline V gene has CDR1 MRHNA and CDR2 SNTAGT. This CDR3 is 13 amino acids long. The CDR3 loop is CARRDWNNYGYTF. The CDR3, as DNA: TGTGCCAGACGAGACTGGAATAACTATGGCTACACCTTC.

The chain couples TRBV4-3 to TRBJ2-2; 16 bases fit TRBD2. The germline CDR1 and CDR2 sequences are LGHNA and YSLEER. CDR3 size: 17 residues. J was trimmed by 8 bases and V by 4 bases; bases with no gene match: 7. CDR3 in amino acids: CASSLGTSGGAFGELFF. The CDR3, as DNA: TGCGCCAGCAGCCTCGGGACTAGCGGGGGGGCCTTTGGGGAGCTGTTTTTT.

This chain uses TRBV7-2 with TRBJ2-7; TRBD2 agrees at 12 bases. This CDR3 spans 17 amino acids. The V gene's germline CDR1 is SGHTA and CDR2 FQGNSA. V shed 4 bases and J 4 bases; nucleotides not matched to a gene: 11. CDR3 coding DNA: TGTGCCAGCAGCTCCCAAATGTTGACTAGCGGGAGTTACGAGCAGTACTTC. It translates to CASSSQMLTSGSYEQYF.

J is TRBJ1-1 and V is TRBV6-5; D gene unclear. CDR1 is MNHEY and CDR2 is SVGAGI in the germline V gene. Trimming took 7 bases from V and 7 from J, leaving 10 bases between them. This CDR3 has 11 amino acids. CDR3 nucleotides: TGTGCCAGCACCGCCGGAGGTGAAGCTTTCTTT. This gives the protein CASTAGGEAFF.

This chain uses TRBV7-3 with TRBJ2-1, with D tentatively TRBD2 (5 bases). Trimming removed 4 bases at V and 7 bases at J, with 17 bases between. CDR3 length: 15 amino acids. The germline V gene encodes CDR1 SGHTA and CDR2 FQGTGA. As DNA, the CDR3 is TGTGCCAGCAGCTCGACAACCTCGGGGATGAATGAGCAGTTCTTC. Translated, it gives CASSSTTSGMNEQFF. Together with reference TRBV7-3 and TRBJ2-1, the CDR3 gives the full variable domain: GAGVSQTPSNKVTEKGKYVELRCDPISGHTALYWYRQSLGQGPEFLIYFQGTGAADDSGLPNDRFFAVRPEGSVSTLKIQRTERGDSAVYLCASSSTTSGMNEQFFGPGTRLTVL.

This rearrangement joins TRBV15 to TRBJ2-5; D might be TRBD1 (6 bases). V was cut by 0 bases and J by 2 bases, with 10 bases left in between. CDR1 and CDR2 from the germline V gene are LNHNV and YYDKDF (reference sequence). This CDR3 region has 15 residues. The CDR3 coding sequence is TGTGCCACCAGCAGAGATTGGACAGTTCAAGAGACCCAGTACTTC. It specifies CATSRDWTVQETQYF.